The 18 T cell receptor beta chains below were found in one sample sequenced in a study of T cell responses to AZD1222 COVID-19 vaccine (dated by TCRdb to about 2021). The receptor library was made with the immunoSEQ multiplex PCR assay. What TCRdb holds here is the immuneACCESS table cut down to in-frame rearrangements. Part of the clones is not present; checked against another copy, under half of the missing clones reflect an unresolved V gene, and the others are unexplained. The sample table holds 100,000 to 120,000 clones, of which roughly 89% were seen once. In total, the top ten clones hold about 2.6% of the sample. The sample's time point label is to be understood as: about 28 days (+/-7) after the second vaccine dose. The sequencing here drew on peripheral blood, taken 28 days after the second AZD1222 dose. These TCRs come from an adult who received the AZD1222 COVID-19 vaccine.

CDR3 loop: CASSLEAEKNNYGYTF. In nucleotides, the CDR3 is TGCGCCAGCAGCTTGGAAGCAGAGAAGAATAACTATGGCTACACCTTC. The chain uses TRBV5-1 and TRBJ1-2; D is uncertain. The CDR3 loop spans 16 amino acids. The V end was cut by 0 bases, the J end by 1 base, with 13 bases between. The germline V gene has CDR1 SGHRS and CDR2 YFSETQ.

This clone was detected only once. The V and J genes are TRBV27 and TRBJ1-1, with D hard to call. CDR3 size: 11 residues. CDR1 is MNHEY and CDR2 is SMNVEV in the germline V gene (reference sequence). V lost 5 bases and J 4 bases, leaving 5 bases between the germline ends. The CDR3 DNA reads as TGTGCCAGCAGTATGGGCACTGAAGCTTTCTTT. This codes for CASSMGTEAFF.

The chain recombines TRBV13 with TRBJ2-3; D remains unclear. Trimming cost V 5 bases and J 4 bases, with 7 bases left between them. Germline CDR1 and CDR2: PRHDT and FYEKMQ (reference sequence). The CDR3 totals 12 residues. The chain's CDR3 is CASSPWADTQYF. In nucleotides, the CDR3 is TGTGCCAGCAGCCCATGGGCAGATACGCAGTATTTT.

This sequence joins TRBV21-1 and TRBJ2-1; the table's D call TRBD1 went unverified against the DNA. TRBV21-1 is tagged as a pseudogene. The length of the CDR3 is 15 residues. In DNA, the CDR3 is TGTGCCAGCAGCAAGGACAGGGTTATGGTAGATGAGCAGTTCTTC. Translation: CASSKDRVMVDEQFF.

The chain combines TRBV3-1 (or the pseudogene TRBV3-2) with TRBJ1-2; weak D call: TRBD1 (6 bases). The CDR3 covers 15 residues. V lost 1 base, J lost 4 bases, and 13 bases lay in between. Germline values: CDR1 LGHDT, CDR2 YNNKEL (reference sequence). This CDR3 is CASSQVQGEVYGYTF. CDR3 DNA sequence: TGTGCCAGCAGCCAAGTACAGGGAGAAGTCTATGGCTACACCTTC.

This clone was recorded once. V gene TRBV6-4 combines with J gene TRBJ2-1; 12 bases align to TRBD2. Germline CDR1 and CDR2: MRHNA and SNTAGT. The CDR3 is 14 residues long. V was clipped by 6 bases and J by 10 bases; unmatched bases: 7. CDR3 protein: CASSAGLAGREQFF. In DNA, the CDR3 is TGTGCCAGCAGCGCAGGACTAGCGGGGCGGGAGCAGTTCTTC.

The chain is built from TRBV14 and TRBJ2-3; D ambiguous. Germline CDR1 SGHDN, CDR2 FVKESK. The germline V and J ends were trimmed by 2 bases and 6 bases, with 6 bases remaining between them. This CDR3 is built from 12 residues. CDR3 nucleotide sequence: TGTGCCAGCAGCCAAACACGCGATACGCAGTATTTT. It specifies CASSQTRDTQYF.

This clone was seen more than once but under ten times. This chain connects TRBV30 to TRBJ1-6; D is unclear. CDR1 is GTSNPN and CDR2 is SVGIG in the germline V gene (reference sequence). The V end lost 0 bases, the J end lost 5 bases, and 14 bases lay between the germline ends. The CDR3 loop spans 16 amino acids. CDR3 sequence reads: CAWSVGGAWDNSPLHF. The DNA of the CDR3 is TGTGCCTGGAGTGTAGGAGGAGCGTGGGATAATTCACCCCTCCACTTT.

Here the CDR3 DNA reads TGTGCCAGCAGCCAAGAGGGCAGGCTAAGAGGGGGCTACACCTTC. This translates into CASSQEGRLRGGYTF. The chain recombines TRBV2 with TRBJ1-2; D remains ambiguous. The germline gives CDR1 SNHLY, CDR2 FYNNEI. V lost 6 bases to trimming and J lost 8 bases, with 22 bases between them. This CDR3 spans 15 amino acids.

The V and J genes are TRBV5-6 and TRBJ1-5; 7 positions agree with TRBD1. The ends lost 3 bases at V and 0 bases at J; junction bases unmatched: 12. The length of the CDR3 is 18 residues. Per the germline V gene, CDR1 is SGHDT and CDR2 is YYEEEE. The CDR3 nucleotides are TGTGCCAGCAGCTCAGCGCGTAAACAGGGGAATAGCAATCAGCCCCAGCATTTT. Amino acid sequence: CASSSARKQGNSNQPQHF.

The chain has TRBV6-5 and TRBJ2-7, with 8 bases aligning to TRBD2. The CDR3 loop spans 14 amino acids. Germline trimming cut 2 bases from V and 9 bases from J; bases unmatched to any gene: 9. The germline V gene has CDR1 MNHEY and CDR2 SVGAGI. As DNA, the CDR3 is TGTGCCAGCAGTTACCGCGGACTAGCCCAAGCGCAGTACTTC. Translated: CASSYRGLAQAQYF.

CDR3 coding DNA: TGTGCCAGCAGCGGACTGGGACAGGGAACGAACACCGGGGAGCTGTTTTTT. Protein product: CASSGLGQGTNTGELFF. The chain is built from TRBV6-2 or TRBV6-3 and TRBJ2-2, with 9 bases that match TRBD1. Germline V gene sequence: CDR1 MNHEY, CDR2 SVGEGT. This CDR3 spans 17 amino acids. The trim removed 6 bases at V and 0 bases at J, leaving 8 bases unmatched.

The J gene is TRBJ2-4, the V gene TRBV10-3, with 11 bases aligning to TRBD1. The V and J ends lost 2 bases and 8 bases, in that order; junction bases with no gene match: 5. The CDR3 consists of 15 residues. The germline gives CDR1 ENHRY, CDR2 SYGVKD. The CDR3 reads CAISEGQGAGYIQYF. In DNA form, the CDR3 reads TGTGCCATCAGTGAGGGACAGGGGGCGGGATACATTCAGTACTTC.

The chain carries TRBV14 and TRBJ1-4; D not certain. CDR1 and CDR2 from the germline V gene are SGHDN and FVKESK. The CDR3 loop spans 13 amino acids. Trimming removed 1 base from V and 10 bases from J, with 10 bases in between. CDR3 DNA: TGTGCCAGCAGCCAAGCGCCGTCGGGAAAACTGTTTTTT. Its translation is CASSQAPSGKLFF.

A single count supports this clone. The chain has TRBV6-5 and TRBJ1-1; no clear D gene. Germline CDR1 MNHEY, CDR2 SVGAGI. V lost 7 bases and J lost 4, with 13 bases in between. CDR3 length: 13 residues. The CDR3 DNA reads as TGTGCCAGCACCCGAGGTGGGGTCACTGAAGCTTTCTTT. It encodes CASTRGGVTEAFF.

The V call is TRBV6-5, the J call TRBJ1-2; 11 nucleotides align to TRBD1. This CDR3 spans 13 amino acids. The V and J ends lost 5 bases and 7 bases, in that order; junction bases with no gene match: 3. Germline values: CDR1 MNHEY, CDR2 SVGAGI. Here the CDR3 DNA reads TGTGCCAGCAGTCGGACAGGGGGCGGTGGCTACACCTTC. The encoded protein is CASSRTGGGGYTF.

The chain has TRBV24-1 and TRBJ1-5, with D perhaps matching TRBD1 (5 bases). Trimming pared 6 bases from V and 6 bases from J, leaving 14 bases between. In germline, CDR1 is KGHDR, CDR2 SFDVKD. This CDR3 is built from 14 residues. The CDR3 region is CATSPAQGGQPQHF. The CDR3 DNA follows: TGTGCCACCAGTCCCGCCCAGGGAGGTCAGCCCCAGCATTTT.

This sequence joins TRBV19 and TRBJ2-3, with 7 positions matching TRBD2. CDR1 is LNHDA and CDR2 is SQIVND in the germline V gene (reference sequence). This CDR3 region has 16 residues. Trimming cost V 5 bases and J 0 bases; bases outside gene matches: 8. This CDR3 reads CASSLLSGSSTDTQYF. CDR3 nucleotides: TGTGCCAGTAGTCTCCTTAGCGGGTCTAGCACAGATACGCAGTATTTT.